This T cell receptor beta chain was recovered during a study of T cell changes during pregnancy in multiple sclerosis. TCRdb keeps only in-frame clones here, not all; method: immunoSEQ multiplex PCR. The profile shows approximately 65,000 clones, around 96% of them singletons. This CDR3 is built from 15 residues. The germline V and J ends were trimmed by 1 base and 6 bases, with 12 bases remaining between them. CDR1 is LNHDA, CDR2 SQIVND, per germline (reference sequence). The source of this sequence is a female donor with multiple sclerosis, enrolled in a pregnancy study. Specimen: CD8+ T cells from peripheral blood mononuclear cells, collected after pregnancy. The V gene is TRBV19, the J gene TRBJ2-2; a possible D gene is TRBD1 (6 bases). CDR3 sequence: CASSIGFGTPGELFF. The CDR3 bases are TGTGCCAGTAGTATAGGTTTCGGGACACCCGGGGAGCTGTTTTTT.